This T cell receptor (beta chain) emerged from a study of beta chain features in type 1 diabetes. Study details: All samples yielded some 100,000,000 examined sorted cells.

All of the isolated RNA was reverse transcribed, so expressed TCRB transcripts were sequenced. Produced via immunoSEQ multiplex PCR; TCRdb's table is partial and in-frame only. Among over 15,000 clones listed, around 59% were seen once. Germline CDR1 LNHDA, CDR2 SQIVND (reference sequence). The V end lost 7 bases, the J end lost 3 bases, and 15 bases lay between the germline ends. The CDR3 is 14 residues long. The genes are TRBV19 and TRBJ1-1; maybe TRBD1 (5 bases). Sequenced input: stem cell memory CD4+ T cells from blood. The sequence derives from a woman aged 18-35 years in good health. CDR3 protein: CASTHGGVDTEAFF. CDR3 nucleotide sequence: TGTGCCAGTACCCATGGAGGGGTTGACACTGAAGCTTTCTTT.